This T cell receptor beta chain came from a study of control samples from healthy donors and cancer patients. The CDR3 is 19 amino acids. Trimming stripped 0 bases from V and 0 bases from J, with 17 bases between. CDR1 and CDR2 (germline): KGHDR, SFDVKD. TCRdb's table, derived via immunoSEQ multiplex PCR, lists solely in-frame clones and lacks some. The sample includes around 51,000 clones, 75% to 85% seen only once; the top ten take about 9.4%. The chain joins TRBV24-1 to TRBJ1-5, with a possible D match to TRBD1 (6 bases). The receptor's source is a man between 70 and 80 years old in good health. Sequenced: blood. This CDR3 reads CATSDLVGQTAVSNQPQHF. CDR3 bases: TGTGCCACCAGTGATTTGGTAGGACAGACAGCCGTTAGCAATCAGCCCCAGCATTTT.